These 17 T cell receptor beta chains originate from one sample sequenced in a study of cytomegalovirus exposure and HLA in healthy donors. The protocol was immunoSEQ multiplex PCR, while the TCRdb copy is restricted to in-frame clones and leaves out a portion. The sample shows under 150,000 clones, just over 90% of them seen only once. Specimen: PBMCs. Receptors originate from a man aged 18 to 29 in good health and CMV-seronegative.

The chain has TRBV7-9 and TRBJ2-7, with a possible D match to TRBD2 (6 bases). Germline V gene lookup returns CDR1 SEHNR and CDR2 FQNEAQ (reference sequence). This CDR3 is built from 13 residues. Deletions cut 6 bases from V and 5 bases from J, with 14 bases between. This chain's CDR3 is CASSRPGRHEQYF. Here the CDR3 DNA reads TGTGCCAGCAGTCGCCCTGGGAGGCACGAGCAGTACTTC. Using reference TRBV7-9 and TRBJ2-7 for the parts outside the CDR3, the full variable domain is DTGVSQNPRHKITKRGQNVTFRCDPISEHNRLYWYRQTLGQGPEFLTYFQNEAQLEKSRLLSDRFSAERPKGSFSTLEIQRTEQGDSAMYLCASSRPGRHEQYFGPGTRLTVT.

V gene TRBV5-1 combines with J gene TRBJ1-2, with 7 bases identical to TRBD1. The CDR3 covers 15 residues. Germline CDR1 reads SGHRS; CDR2 reads YFSETQ. V was pared by 0 bases and J by 3 bases, with 5 bases of the junction left unmatched. CDR3 DNA: TGCGCCAGCAGCTTGGAGTATCAGGGGGACTATGGCTACACCTTC. Its translation is CASSLEYQGDYGYTF.

This clone was detected only a few times. CDR3 residues: CASSRESNTEAFF. CDR3 in DNA: TGTGCCAGCAGCAGAGAGTCGAACACTGAAGCTTTCTTT. The chain is built from TRBV7-9 and TRBJ1-1, with D uncertain. V lost 5 bases, J lost 1 base, and 8 bases lay in between. CDR3 length: 13 amino acids. Germline CDR1 and CDR2: SEHNR and FQNEAQ (reference sequence). The full variable domain, rest sourced from reference TRBV7-9 and TRBJ1-1, is DTGVSQNPRHKITKRGQNVTFRCDPISEHNRLYWYRQTLGQGPEFLTYFQNEAQLEKSRLLSDRFSAERPKGSFSTLEIQRTEQGDSAMYLCASSRESNTEAFFGQGTRLTVV.

The chain joins TRBV5-1 to TRBJ1-4; 7 bases match TRBD1. Trimming removed 2 bases from V and 4 bases from J; junction bases left unmatched: 5. This CDR3 contains 15 residues. Germline V gives CDR1 SGHRS, CDR2 YFSETQ. The CDR3 DNA sequence: TGCGCCAGCAGCTTAAGGGACAGCCTTAATGAAAAACTGTTTTTT. Its protein product is CASSLRDSLNEKLFF.

The rearrangement links TRBV9 to TRBJ2-6; no clear D. Germline assignment: CDR1 SGDLS and CDR2 YYNGEE. There are 14 residues in the CDR3. Trimming shortened V by 6 bases and J by 2 bases, and 9 bases separated the two germline ends. The CDR3 loop reads CASTVGPGANVLTF. CDR3 nucleotide sequence: TGTGCCAGCACCGTTGGGCCTGGGGCCAACGTCCTGACTTTC. The whole variable domain, filled in from reference TRBV9 and TRBJ2-6, reads DSGVTQTPKHLITATGQRVTLRCSPRSGDLSVYWYQQSLDQGLQFLIQYYNGEERAKGNILERFSAQQFPDLHSELNLSSLELGDSALYFCASTVGPGANVLTFGAGSRLTVL.

V and J are TRBV27 and TRBJ2-1, with 7 bases matching TRBD2. Germline V gene lookup returns CDR1 MNHEY and CDR2 SMNVEV (reference sequence). J gave up 0 bases and V 2 bases, and 1 base lay outside the gene matches. The CDR3 consists of 15 residues. The CDR3 loop reads CASSLRGSSYNEQFF. The DNA for the CDR3 is TGTGCCAGCAGTTTACGCGGGAGCTCCTACAATGAGCAGTTCTTC.

J is TRBJ1-1 and V is TRBV19, with 10 bases aligning to TRBD1. The CDR3 is 17 amino acids. Germline assignment: CDR1 LNHDA and CDR2 SQIVND (reference sequence). V dropped 0 bases and J dropped 3; count of bases not matched to a gene: 7. CDR3 protein: CASSIDLLDRGHTEAFF. DNA of the CDR3: TGTGCCAGTAGTATAGATTTACTCGACAGGGGGCACACTGAAGCTTTCTTT.

The rearrangement links TRBV7-2 to TRBJ1-6; a weak D match, TRBD1 (5 bases). The CDR3 consists of 16 residues. The germline gives CDR1 SGHTA, CDR2 FQGNSA. V was cut by 3 bases and J by 7 bases, with 16 bases left in between. This CDR3 is CASSFVAGTRNSPLHF. As DNA, the CDR3 is TGTGCCAGCAGCTTCGTCGCAGGGACTCGGAATTCACCCCTCCACTTT.

The rearrangement uses TRBV6-5 and TRBJ1-4; TRBD1 aligns across 7 bases. The CDR3 covers 14 residues. V shed 6 bases, J shed 8 bases, and the junction held 9 bases outside the gene matches. From germline, CDR1 is MNHEY and CDR2 SVGAGI. The CDR3 nucleotides read TGTGCCAGCAGCCTCGACAGGGTGAGGGAAAAACTGTTTTTT. Its protein product is CASSLDRVREKLFF.

V and J are TRBV27 and TRBJ2-5; D remains ambiguous. Trimming pared 0 bases from V and 1 base from J, leaving 9 bases between. This CDR3 has 15 residues. CDR1 is MNHEY and CDR2 is SMNVEV in the germline V gene (reference sequence). The CDR3 loop is CASSLSLGAQETQYF. Here the CDR3 DNA reads TGTGCCAGCAGTTTATCACTGGGCGCCCAAGAGACCCAGTACTTC.

This chain links TRBV5-6 with TRBJ2-7; TRBD1 matches at 8 bases. The germline V gene has CDR1 SGHDT and CDR2 YYEEEE. The CDR3 spans 16 residues. With V trimmed by 1 base and J by 5 bases, 11 bases remained unmatched. The CDR3 spells CASSLNSGQGANEQYV. CDR3 bases: TGTGCCAGCAGCTTGAATTCAGGGCAGGGGGCAAACGAGCAGTACGTC.

The chain recombines TRBV7-2 with TRBJ2-3; D is unclear. Per the germline V gene, CDR1 is SGHTA and CDR2 is FQGNSA. Trimming removed 2 bases at V and 2 bases at J, with 11 bases between. CDR3 length equals 15 residues. CDR3 protein: CASSLYSGYTDTQYF. The DNA for the CDR3 is TGTGCCAGCAGCTTATATTCAGGATACACAGATACGCAGTATTTT.

The rearrangement uses TRBV5-6 and TRBJ2-7; 9 bases are a match to TRBD1. V shed 4 bases and J 4 bases; nucleotides not matched to a gene: 9. Per the germline V gene, CDR1 is SGHDT and CDR2 is YYEEEE. The CDR3 is 15 residues long. The CDR3 reads CASSLDRGDPYEQYF. CDR3 DNA: TGTGCCAGCAGCCTGGACAGGGGCGACCCATACGAGCAGTACTTC.

This chain links TRBV15 with TRBJ1-1; weak D call: TRBD1 (5 bases). Germline assignment: CDR1 LNHNV and CDR2 YYDKDF (reference sequence). The CDR3 length is 11 residues. Trimming stripped 8 bases from V and 6 bases from J, with 10 bases between. This chain's CDR3 is CATASGSEAFF. The CDR3 DNA follows: TGTGCCACCGCGTCAGGGTCTGAAGCTTTCTTT.

The V and J genes are TRBV5-1 and TRBJ2-2, with D possibly matching TRBD2 (6 bases). Trimming cost V 0 bases and J 6 bases, with 9 bases left between them. The CDR3 is 14 amino acids. Germline-derived CDR1 and CDR2 are SGHRS and YFSETQ. As DNA, the CDR3 is TGCGCCAGCAGCTTGGGTGGAGGGTCCGGGGAGCTGTTTTTT. Its translation: CASSLGGGSGELFF. The whole variable domain, filled in from reference TRBV5-1 and TRBJ2-2, reads KAGVTQTPRYLIKTRGQQVTLSCSPISGHRSVSWYQQTPGQGLQFLFEYFSETQRNKGNFPGRFSGRQFSNSRSEMNVSTLELGDSALYLCASSLGGGSGELFFGEGSRLTVL.

The chain recombines TRBV29-1 with TRBJ2-7, with D perhaps TRBD1 (7 bases). This CDR3 has 14 amino acids. V lost 2 bases and J 2 bases, leaving 13 bases between the germline ends. The V gene's germline CDR1 is SQVTM and CDR2 ANQGSEA. CDR3 DNA sequence: TGCAGCGTTGAACAGGCAGGGGGGACCTACGAGCAGTACTTC. It encodes CSVEQAGGTYEQYF.

This clone was counted a single time. This chain uses TRBV29-1 with TRBJ1-1; D ambiguous. There are 14 residues in the CDR3. The V and J ends lost 6 bases and 1 base respectively, with 15 bases between them. The V gene's germline CDR1 is SQVTM and CDR2 ANQGSEA. CDR3 in amino acids: CSVRSRLTNTEAFF. The CDR3 nucleotides are TGCAGCGTCCGGTCGCGACTAACGAACACTGAAGCTTTCTTT.